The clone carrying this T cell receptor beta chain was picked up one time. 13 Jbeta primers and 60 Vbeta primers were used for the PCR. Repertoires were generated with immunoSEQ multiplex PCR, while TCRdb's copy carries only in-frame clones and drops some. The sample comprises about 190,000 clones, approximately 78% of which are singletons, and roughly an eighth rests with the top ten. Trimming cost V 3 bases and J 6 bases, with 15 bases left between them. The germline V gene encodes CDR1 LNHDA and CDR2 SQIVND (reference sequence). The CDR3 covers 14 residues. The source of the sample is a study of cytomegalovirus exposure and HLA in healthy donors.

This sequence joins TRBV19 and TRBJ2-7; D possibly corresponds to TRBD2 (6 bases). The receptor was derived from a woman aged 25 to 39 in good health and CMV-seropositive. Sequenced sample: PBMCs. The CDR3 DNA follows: TGTGCCAGTAGTATTTCCGGGACTGACGGCGAGCAGTACTTC. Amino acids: CASSISGTDGEQYF. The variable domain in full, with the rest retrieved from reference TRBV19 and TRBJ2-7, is DGGITQSPKYLFRKEGQNVTLSCEQNLNHDAMYWYRQDPGQGLRLIYYSQIVNDFQKGDIAEGYSVSREKKESFPLTVTSAQKNPTAFYLCASSISGTDGEQYFGPGTRLTVT.